These 18 T cell receptor beta chains originate from one sample sequenced in a study of cytomegalovirus exposure and HLA in healthy donors. This table comes from immunoSEQ multiplex PCR, and its TCRdb copy is limited to in-frame clones, with some not included. The sample has fewer than 95,000 clones, less than 95% seen once. The specimen sequenced was PBMCs. The source of these receptors is a woman aged 18 to 35 in good health and CMV-seronegative.

The V and J genes are TRBV30 and TRBJ2-2; 7 bases are a match to TRBD2. This CDR3 contains 15 residues. CDR1 and CDR2 from the germline V gene are GTSNPN and SVGIG (reference sequence). Losses at the gene ends were 5 bases for V and 5 bases for J; bases not matched to a gene: 11. The CDR3 region has the DNA TGTGCCTGGGTGCTGGGGGGGATTGGAACCGGGGAGCTGTTTTTT. Protein product: CAWVLGGIGTGELFF.

The rearrangement joins TRBV28 to TRBJ1-6, with D tentatively TRBD1 (5 bases). The length of the CDR3 is 15 residues. The germline gives CDR1 MDHEN, CDR2 SYDVKM. V lost 7 bases and J lost 3, with 13 bases in between. In nucleotides, the CDR3 is TGTGCCAGCAATCTAGACAGTCACTATAATTCACCCCTCCACTTT. As protein: CASNLDSHYNSPLHF.

The V call is TRBV6-6, the J call TRBJ2-1; TRBD2 matches 8 bases. The trim removed 11 bases at V and 4 bases at J, leaving 13 bases unmatched. Germline CDR1 MNHNY, CDR2 SVGAGI (reference sequence). The CDR3 contains 15 residues. The CDR3 region is CAGSHRGGEYNEQFF. The CDR3 DNA sequence: TGTGCCGGATCGCATCGGGGGGGAGAATACAATGAGCAGTTCTTC.

This chain uses TRBV6-5 with TRBJ2-5; 10 positions match TRBD2. Per germline, CDR1 MNHEY and CDR2 SVGAGI. This CDR3 contains 15 residues. Trimming took 6 bases from V and 2 from J; bases not matched to a gene: 6. The CDR3 spells CASRFLGLAQETQYF. In nucleotides, the CDR3 is TGTGCCAGCAGGTTTTTGGGACTAGCGCAAGAGACCCAGTACTTC.

The chain employs TRBV15 and TRBJ1-2; 9 bases are shared with TRBD1. The V gene end was trimmed by 4 bases and the J gene end by 0 bases; junction bases not matched to a gene: 3. Germline CDR1 is LNHNV and CDR2 is YYDKDF (reference sequence). This CDR3 is 15 amino acids long. DNA of the CDR3: TGTGCCACCAGCACACAGGGGGCCGCTAACTATGGCTACACCTTC. The encoded protein is CATSTQGAANYGYTF.

The V call is TRBV5-4, the J call TRBJ2-3; tentative D call: TRBD1 (6 bases). The CDR3 sequence is 13 residues long. CDR1 is SGHNT, CDR2 YYREEE, per germline (reference sequence). V lost 6 bases, J lost 4 bases, and 12 bases lay in between. The CDR3 region has the DNA TGTGCCAGCAACCCAGGGGTGGCAGATACGCAGTATTTT. This codes for CASNPGVADTQYF.

The V gene is TRBV9, the J gene TRBJ1-1; a weak D match, TRBD1 (5 bases). Trimming left V 1 base short and J 1 base short, with 17 bases between. Per the germline V gene, CDR1 is SGDLS and CDR2 is YYNGEE. There are 17 residues in the CDR3. The CDR3 sequence: CASSVYQGAHSNTEAFF. CDR3 bases: TGTGCCAGCAGCGTATACCAGGGCGCCCACTCGAACACTGAAGCTTTCTTT.

The V and J genes are TRBV9 and TRBJ1-2; possible D gene TRBD1, 6 bases. The CDR3 has 13 residues. Germline V gene lookup returns CDR1 SGDLS and CDR2 YYNGEE. With 3 bases removed from V and 8 bases from J, the gap between germline ends came to 14 bases. CDR3 sequence: CASSGRGFTGYTF. CDR3 bases: TGTGCCAGCAGCGGCAGGGGATTTACCGGCTACACCTTC.

The genes are TRBV27 and TRBJ1-5; D not resolved. Deletions cut 5 bases from V and 4 bases from J, with 12 bases between. The V gene's germline CDR1 is MNHEY and CDR2 SMNVEV (reference sequence). The CDR3 length is 14 residues. CDR3 amino acids: CASSRAGRNQPQHF. DNA for the CDR3: TGTGCCAGCAGTAGGGCGGGAAGGAATCAGCCCCAGCATTTT.

This sequence joins TRBV29-1 and TRBJ1-3; D call uncertain. V was shortened by 2 bases and J by 2 bases, with 10 bases between the two germline ends. CDR1 and CDR2 (germline): SQVTM, ANQGSEA. This CDR3 has 14 amino acids. The CDR3 protein is CSVERAGTGNTIYF. In nucleotides, the CDR3 is TGCAGCGTTGAACGGGCGGGGACTGGAAACACCATATATTTT.

The chain is built from TRBV6-4 and TRBJ2-1, with 8 bases that match TRBD2. Trimming at V came to 3 bases and at J to 0 bases, leaving 4 bases not matched to a gene. The CDR3 sequence is 16 residues long. The germline V gene has CDR1 MRHNA and CDR2 SNTAGT. Written as DNA, the CDR3 is TGTGCCAGCAGTGAAAGCGGGGGCAGCTCCTACAATGAGCAGTTCTTC. It specifies CASSESGGSSYNEQFF.

In its sample, this clone was seen a few times. This chain joins TRBV18 and TRBJ2-7; maybe TRBD1 (6 bases). Trimming stripped 4 bases from V and 1 base from J, with 8 bases between. The CDR3 spans 13 residues. Germline V gene sequence: CDR1 KGHSH, CDR2 LQKENI. The CDR3: CASSQTGSYEQYF. CDR3 DNA: TGTGCCAGCTCACAAACAGGGTCCTACGAGCAGTACTTC.

CDR3 amino acids: CASSYWQGIANEQFF. The CDR3 DNA reads as TGTGCCAGCAGTTACTGGCAGGGGATCGCCAATGAGCAGTTCTTC. The chain carries TRBV6-5 and TRBJ2-1; perhaps TRBD1 as D (6 bases). CDR3 length equals 15 residues. Germline V gives CDR1 MNHEY, CDR2 SVGAGI. V lost 1 base and J lost 6, with 13 bases in between.

J is TRBJ2-3 and V is TRBV2; no reliable D call. Germline V gene sequence: CDR1 SNHLY, CDR2 FYNNEI. V lost 5 bases and J 2 bases, leaving 8 bases between the germline ends. The CDR3 spans 13 residues. For the CDR3, the DNA is TGTGCCAGCAGTCCCCCGTACACAGATACGCAGTATTTT. It yields the protein CASSPPYTDTQYF.

This chain links TRBV7-3 with TRBJ2-3, with 8 nucleotides matching TRBD2. Trimming removed 5 bases from V and 4 bases from J; junction bases left unmatched: 5. This CDR3 region has 14 residues. Germline V gene lookup returns CDR1 SGHTA and CDR2 FQGTGA. For the CDR3, the DNA is TGTGCCAGCAGCCAGACTAGCGAGGCAGATACGCAGTATTTT. Encoded protein: CASSQTSEADTQYF.

The gene calls are TRBV9 and TRBJ2-1, with 13 nucleotides matching TRBD2. CDR1 and CDR2 (germline): SGDLS, YYNGEE. This CDR3 contains 15 residues. V trimming: 4 bases; J trimming: 6 bases; junction bases outside the gene matches: 4. The CDR3 loop reads CASSLLAGGLNEQFF. For the CDR3, the DNA is TGTGCCAGCAGCTTACTAGCGGGGGGGCTCAATGAGCAGTTCTTC.

The J gene is TRBJ2-7, the V gene TRBV7-9, with D maybe TRBD1 (5 bases). Germline-derived CDR1 and CDR2 are SEHNR and FQNEAQ (reference sequence). The CDR3 spans 12 residues. Trimming took 1 base from V and 5 from J, leaving 6 bases between them. The CDR3 is CASSLVGHEQYF. The CDR3 coding sequence is TGTGCCAGCAGCTTAGTGGGGCACGAGCAGTACTTC.

This chain connects TRBV25-1 to TRBJ2-7, with no clear D. From germline, CDR1 is MGHDK and CDR2 SYGVNS. There are 16 residues in the CDR3. V shed 3 bases and J shed 2 bases, with 17 bases lying between them. Written as DNA, the CDR3 is TGTGCCAGCAGTGATCAGCCCGTACAGTTCCCCTACGAGCAGTACTTC. Its protein product is CASSDQPVQFPYEQYF.